A single sample gave rise to the 9 T cell receptor beta chains below, sequenced in a study of identifying expanded T cells in peripheral blood. TCRdb's table, derived via immunoSEQ multiplex PCR, lists solely in-frame clones and lacks some. The sample consists of under 70,000 clones, around 87% of them appearing once. Input material: blood. The receptor set was obtained from a person between 18 and 69 years old in good health.

The V and J genes are TRBV14 and TRBJ2-2, with 12 bases identical to TRBD2. The CDR3 contains 18 residues. J lost 0 bases, V lost 3 bases, and 5 bases had no gene match. Germline CDR1 reads SGHDN; CDR2 reads FVKESK. The CDR3 DNA reads TGTGCCAGCAGCCAGGCTAGCGGGAGGGTTGCGAACACCGGGGAGCTGTTTTTT. Encoded protein: CASSQASGRVANTGELFF.

The chain recombines TRBV6-1 with TRBJ1-4, with D possibly TRBD1 on 5 matching bases. Germline V gene sequence: CDR1 MNHNS, CDR2 SASEGT. This CDR3 comprises 14 residues. Between the trimmed V and J ends, which lost 4 bases and 6 bases, there was a span of 12 bases. This CDR3 reads CASSGWGPDEKLFF. Written as DNA, the CDR3 is TGTGCCAGCAGTGGTTGGGGACCGGATGAAAAACTGTTTTTT.

The J gene is TRBJ2-2, the V gene TRBV4-2, with 9 bases matching TRBD2. Germline V gives CDR1 LGHNA, CDR2 YNFKEQ. The trim removed 7 bases at V and 1 base at J, leaving 4 bases unmatched. The CDR3 loop spans 15 amino acids. The CDR3 coding sequence is TGTGCCAGCACGATTAGCGGGGGGAACACCGGGGAGCTGTTTTTT. Protein product: CASTISGGNTGELFF.

The CDR3 loop is CSVEGGRRNYGYTF. CDR3 bases: TGCAGCGTTGAGGGAGGCAGGAGGAACTATGGCTACACCTTC. The rearrangement links TRBV29-1 to TRBJ1-2; no reliable D call. Trimming left V 3 bases short and J 2 bases short, with 13 bases between. The germline CDR1 and CDR2 sequences are SQVTM and ANQGSEA. This CDR3 contains 14 residues.

This rearrangement joins TRBV2 to TRBJ1-4; D not resolved. The length of the CDR3 is 15 residues. With 6 bases removed from V and 0 bases from J, the gap between germline ends came to 11 bases. Germline CDR1 reads SNHLY; CDR2 reads FYNNEI. The CDR3, as DNA: TGTGCCAGCAGCGAGGACCGCACAACTAATGAAAAACTGTTTTTT. It is translated as CASSEDRTTNEKLFF.

The chain recombines TRBV18 with TRBJ1-1, with D unresolved. Germline V gene lookup returns CDR1 KGHSH and CDR2 LQKENI. The CDR3 has 13 amino acids. The V gene lost 6 bases and the J gene lost 1 base, with 9 bases spanning the gap. CDR3 in amino acids: CASSNSGNTEAFF. The CDR3 DNA is TGTGCCAGCTCCAACAGCGGGAACACTGAAGCTTTCTTT. Full variable domain (outside the CDR3, taken from reference TRBV18 and TRBJ1-1): NAGVMQNPRHLVRRRGQEARLRCSPMKGHSHVYWYRQLPEEGLKFMVYLQKENIIDESGMPKERFSAEFPKEGPSILRIQQVVRGDSAAYFCASSNSGNTEAFFGQGTRLTVV.

V usage is TRBV5-1 and J usage is TRBJ1-3, with TRBD1 as a possible D gene (5 bases). The CDR3 runs 18 residues. V was cut by 0 bases and J by 0 bases, with 16 bases left in between. In germline, CDR1 is SGHRS, CDR2 YFSETQ. The CDR3 reads CASSLDAGTFVSGNTIYF. The CDR3 coding sequence is TGCGCCAGCAGCTTGGACGCAGGGACTTTCGTCTCTGGAAACACCATATATTTT.

This clone is a singleton in its sample. This chain uses TRBV5-1 with TRBJ1-1; 8 nucleotides align to TRBD1. The V segment lost 1 base and the J segment 4 bases; nucleotides outside the gene matches: 9. The CDR3 is 16 amino acids. The germline V gene encodes CDR1 SGHRS and CDR2 YFSETQ. This CDR3 reads CASSLIGDRLGTEAFF. The CDR3 nucleotides are TGCGCCAGCAGCTTGATCGGGGACAGGCTCGGCACTGAAGCTTTCTTT.

Only a few counts were recorded for this clone. This chain connects TRBV28 to TRBJ2-2; 7 bases are a match to TRBD1. The CDR3 length is 15 residues. The germline V gene encodes CDR1 MDHEN and CDR2 SYDVKM. Trimming took 2 bases from V and 6 from J; bases not matched to a gene: 6. The CDR3 loop is CASSLADRAAGELFF. DNA of the CDR3: TGTGCCAGCAGTTTAGCCGACAGGGCCGCCGGGGAGCTGTTTTTT.